These 13 T cell receptor beta chains originate from one sample sequenced in a study of T cell repertoires in cytomegalovirus infection. TCRdb re-called the reads with MiXCR, one entry per CDR3 protein. The table shows 640,000 or so distinct CDR3 sequences, with around a third occurring only once. The antigens of these receptors remain unknown. The material was cultured PBMCs, obtained from culture after CMV antigen stimulation. Source of these receptors: a human donor in good health (CMV status not recorded). Some clones in this sample may be carry-over from other donors' samples.

This chain connects TRBV7-9 to TRBJ2-7, with D possibly being TRBD2 (5 bases). The germline V gene has CDR1 SEHNR and CDR2 FQNEAQ (reference sequence). Trimming took 5 bases from V and 4 from J, leaving 12 bases between them. This CDR3 region has 13 residues. As DNA, the CDR3 is TGTGCCAGCAGCAAAACAGAGGGATACGAGCAGTACTTC. Translation: CASSKTEGYEQYF. The variable domain in full, with the rest retrieved from reference TRBV7-9 and TRBJ2-7, is DTGVSQNPRHKITKRGQNVTFRCDPISEHNRLYWYRQTLGQGPEFLTYFQNEAQLEKSRLLSDRFSAERPKGSFSTLEIQRTEQGDSAMYLCASSKTEGYEQYFGPGTRLTVT.

The rearrangement links TRBV15 to TRBJ2-7; 7 bases match TRBD2. Germline V gene data show CDR1 as LNHNV and CDR2 as YYDKDF (reference sequence). V dropped 5 bases and J dropped 2; count of bases not matched to a gene: 6. The CDR3 has 14 amino acids. CDR3 residues: CATSPSGKPYEQYF. The CDR3 nucleotides read TGTGCCACCAGCCCTAGCGGTAAACCCTACGAGCAGTACTTC.

Concerning this clonotype itself: An end of the junction differs from the germline gene, which may be a read error. This chain links TRBV7-4 with TRBJ2-2; 8 nucleotides line up with TRBD1. The germline CDR1 and CDR2 sequences are SGHVT and SQSDAQ. This CDR3 region has 15 residues. The CDR3: CASTRRTGPTGELLF. The DNA of the CDR3 is TGTGCCAGCACCCGGAGGACAGGGCCCACCGGGGAGCTGCTTTTT.

This clonotype was counted only a few times. CDR3 region: CAITQGGMNTEAFF. The CDR3 nucleotides read TGTGCCATCACTCAGGGTGGGATGAACACTGAAGCTTTCTTT. The chain has TRBV10-3 and TRBJ1-1; a possible D gene is TRBD1 (5 bases). Per the germline V gene, CDR1 is ENHRY and CDR2 is SYGVKD. Trimming shortened V by 7 bases and J by 0 bases, and 12 bases separated the two germline ends. The CDR3 length is 14 residues.

Worth noting for this clonotype: The junction shows a germline mismatch at one end, possibly a read error. V is TRBV14 and J is TRBJ1-1; D is perhaps TRBD1 (5 bases). Per germline, CDR1 SGHDN and CDR2 FVKESK. The CDR3 loop spans 13 amino acids. CDR3 nucleotides: TGTGCCAGCAGCCACCTGGGCGACAGCGAAGGTTTCTTT. Translation: CASSHLGDSEGFF.

V and J are TRBV7-9 and TRBJ2-1; a weak D match, TRBD2 (6 bases). The ends were cut back, 3 bases at V and 6 bases at J, with 15 bases in the middle. Germline CDR1 reads SEHNR; CDR2 reads FQNEAQ (reference sequence). The CDR3 consists of 15 residues. DNA for the CDR3: TGTGCCAGCAGCTTTAACCGGGACGGGGGCAATGAGCAGTTCTTC. This gives the protein CASSFNRDGGNEQFF.

This clonotype was observed many times. V usage is TRBV7-2 and J usage is TRBJ2-7; 7 bases fit TRBD2. The junction had 9 bases not matched to a gene; V was cut back by 4 bases and J by 3 bases. The CDR3 length is 15 residues. The germline CDR1 and CDR2 sequences are SGHTA and FQGNSA. CDR3 DNA sequence: TGTGCCAGCAGCTACACCGGGACTATCTACTACGAGCAGTACTTC. The encoded protein is CASSYTGTIYYEQYF.

The chain employs TRBV20-1 and TRBJ1-2; a possible D gene is TRBD1 (5 bases). Trimming left V 6 bases short and J 7 bases short, with 15 bases between. The CDR3 is 12 amino acids. Germline CDR1 reads DFQATT; CDR2 reads SNEGSKA (reference sequence). This CDR3 reads CSANGGSRGYTF. The CDR3 region has the DNA TGCAGTGCAAACGGGGGTTCCCGTGGCTACACCTTC.

The chain uses TRBV2 and TRBJ2-5, with TRBD2 as a possible D gene (5 bases). Germline assignment: CDR1 SNHLY and CDR2 FYNNEI. The CDR3 has 14 residues. V was cut by 0 bases and J by 5 bases, with 10 bases left in between. The CDR3 spells CASSEALALETQYF. Written as DNA, the CDR3 is TGTGCCAGCAGTGAAGCGCTAGCTTTGGAGACCCAGTACTTC.

The chain links TRBV12-3 or TRBV12-4 to TRBJ2-1; D may be TRBD2 (7 bases). The CDR3 consists of 15 residues. V was shortened by 5 bases and J by 6 bases, with 17 bases between the two germline ends. The CDR3 spells CASSRGALAANEQFF. CDR3 coding DNA: TGTGCCAGCAGTCGGGGGGCCCTAGCCGCCAATGAGCAGTTCTTC.

A few counts support this clonotype. One end of the junction does not line up with germline, which may come from a read error. The chain combines TRBV12-5 with TRBJ2-1; 14 bases match TRBD2. The CDR3 spans 17 residues. From germline, CDR1 is LGHNT and CDR2 FRNRAP. The CDR3 reads CASGFHGTSGSPYLRVF. The CDR3 nucleotides read TGTGCTAGTGGTTTCCATGGGACTAGCGGGAGCCCCTACCTGAGGGTCTTC.

V usage is TRBV19 and J usage is TRBJ1-2, with D perhaps TRBD1 (5 bases). The CDR3 covers 13 residues. From germline, CDR1 is LNHDA and CDR2 SQIVND (reference sequence). V was pared by 3 bases and J by 2 bases, with 7 bases between. Here the CDR3 DNA reads TGTGCCAGTAGTATGGCAGGGAACTATGGCTACACCTTC. This gives the protein CASSMAGNYGYTF. Looking up the rest from reference TRBV19 and TRBJ1-2 gives the full variable domain: DGGITQSPKYLFRKEGQNVTLSCEQNLNHDAMYWYRQDPGQGLRLIYYSQIVNDFQKGDIAEGYSVSREKKESFPLTVTSAQKNPTAFYLCASSMAGNYGYTFGSGTRLTVV.

This clonotype was seen only a few times. This chain connects TRBV4-2 to TRBJ1-4; D uncertain. There are 14 residues in the CDR3. Germline V gene data show CDR1 as LGHNA and CDR2 as YNFKEQ. V lost 7 bases and J lost 0, with 9 bases in between. The CDR3 protein is CASTPGPTNEKLFF. CDR3 in DNA: TGTGCCAGCACGCCGGGCCCAACTAATGAAAAACTGTTTTTT.